Sequencing of this TCR beta chain was carried out in a study of blood T cell repertoires in COVID-19. The overall study: Samples came from the United States, Italy and Spain, spanning acute and convalescent COVID-19. PBMCs, B-cell-depleted T cells, or T cells were the source of the cDNA or gDNA that made up the material.

V shed 3 bases and J shed 3 bases, with 11 bases lying between them. Germline-derived CDR1 and CDR2 are SGHNT and YYREEE (reference sequence). The CDR3 runs 14 residues. In the original workflow: Reference gene primer amplification in the assay estimated nucleated cell counts. Sequenced by immunoSEQ multiplex PCR; TCRdb stores in-frame clones only, minus some. V and J calls and clone size are copied from that table; D and trimming were computed from the DNA. This table has 85,000 or so clones, 81% appearing once. V is TRBV5-4 and J is TRBJ2-3, with D maybe TRBD1 (6 bases). The source is a man older than 75 with acute or convalescent COVID-19. The sample taken for sequencing was peripheral blood. The DNA for the CDR3 is TGTGCCAGCAGCTCCAAAACAGGGACAGATACGCAGTATTTT. Translated: CASSSKTGTDTQYF.